The 30 T cell receptor beta chains given below trace back to one sample, sequenced in a study of blood T cells in healthy people across ages. A sample-barcoded 5' primer and a J-beta primer mix were used in a second PCR of roughly 7 to 12 cycles. TCRdb ran MiXCR on the 5' RACE reads and lists one entry per CDR3 protein. Here the sample spans about a million distinct CDR3 sequences, about two fifths being singletons. The sequencing input was blood. The receptors were gathered from a man aged 18 to 35 in good health.

In this sample, this clonotype turned up a few times. V and J are TRBV5-1 and TRBJ2-3; D remains unclear. From germline, CDR1 is SGHRS and CDR2 YFSETQ. The CDR3 consists of 14 residues. Trimming left V 3 bases short and J 4 bases short, with 12 bases between. The CDR3 loop is CASSSFGPADTQYF. CDR3 bases: TGCGCCAGCAGCTCGTTTGGTCCAGCAGATACGCAGTATTTT.

This chain uses TRBV2 with TRBJ2-7, with D perhaps being TRBD1 or TRBD2 (5 bases each). Judging by the DNA end, TRBJ2-5 fits better; the J call may be wrong. CDR1 is SNHLY and CDR2 is FYNNEI in the germline V gene. This CDR3 has 13 residues. The CDR3 sequence: CASSGGFGETQYF. CDR3 coding DNA: TGTGCCAGCAGTGGGGGGTTCGGAGAGACCCAGTACTTC.

About this clonotype itself: A single base separates this from a much larger clone, so it may be a read error. The chain links TRBV4-2 to TRBJ2-7; D might be TRBD1 (6 bases). CDR3 length equals 17 residues. Trimming took off 0 bases at V and 7 bases at J, with 22 bases between the two ends. Germline CDR1 LGHNA, CDR2 YNFKEQ. As DNA, the CDR3 is TGTGCCAGCAGCCAAGATGCATCTAGAGGGGGAAACAATGAGCAGTACTTC. This translates into CASSQDASRGGNNEQYF.

The genes are TRBV4-3 and TRBJ2-7; tentative D call: TRBD1 (5 bases). Germline V gene sequence: CDR1 LGHNA, CDR2 YSLEER. The CDR3 sequence is 13 residues long. V shed 1 base and J shed 6 bases, with 10 bases lying between them. CDR3: CASSQVAQAEQYF. CDR3 coding DNA: TGCGCCAGCAGCCAAGTCGCACAGGCCGAGCAGTACTTC.

The CDR3 coding sequence is TGTGCCAGCAGTTTCTCCGTCCCCGGAGGGTACCAAGAGACCCAGTACTTC. Amino acid sequence: CASSFSVPGGYQETQYF. V gene TRBV27 combines with J gene TRBJ2-5; D might be TRBD2 (6 bases). Trimming stripped 3 bases from V and 0 bases from J, with 17 bases between. Germline lookup yields CDR1 MNHEY and CDR2 SMNVEV (reference sequence). The CDR3 consists of 17 residues.

CDR3 DNA sequence: TGTGCCAGCAGCACATCGGGCGTCAGCTCCTACAATGAGCAGTTCTTC. Its protein product is CASSTSGVSSYNEQFF. This chain joins TRBV12-3 or TRBV12-4 and TRBJ2-1; no reliable D call. V gave up 6 bases and J gave up 0 bases, with 15 bases separating them. There are 16 residues in the CDR3.

The chain uses TRBV11-3 and TRBJ2-7; the D is unclear. V was trimmed by 3 bases and J by 7 bases, leaving 10 bases between them. Germline V gene sequence: CDR1 SGHNT, CDR2 YENEEA. The CDR3 totals 12 residues. The CDR3 sequence: CASSFVDNEQYF. The CDR3, as DNA: TGTGCCAGCAGCTTCGTCGACAATGAGCAGTACTTC.

Of note for this clonotype: This sequence may be a read error, since a much larger clone differs from it by one base. This CDR3 is CASSQGQSSYNEPFF. The CDR3 DNA is TGTGCCAGCAGCCAAGGGCAAAGCTCCTACAATGAGCCGTTCTTC. The chain joins TRBV3-1 to TRBJ2-1; no clear D. Germline CDR1 and CDR2: LGHDT and YNNKEL (reference sequence). The CDR3 extends over 15 amino acids.

The J gene is TRBJ2-3, the V gene TRBV5-1, with 8 bases matching TRBD1. There are 16 residues in the CDR3. CDR1 and CDR2 from the germline V gene are SGHRS and YFSETQ. Unmatched junction bases numbered 4, after V lost 1 base and J lost 0 bases. The CDR3 loop is CASSLLGDRSTDTQYF. Written as DNA, the CDR3 is TGCGCCAGCAGCTTGCTAGGGGACAGGAGCACAGATACGCAGTATTTT.

As to this clonotype: A much larger clone lies one base from this, so it may be a read error. CDR3 DNA sequence: TGCAGTGCTAGAGACACCGCCCATGGCTACACCTTC. This sequence encodes CSARDTAHGYTF. This chain links TRBV20-1 with TRBJ1-2, with no clear D. The CDR3 sequence is 12 residues long. The V end lost 0 bases, the J end lost 6 bases, and 8 bases lay between the germline ends. Germline CDR1 DFQATT, CDR2 SNEGSKA (reference sequence).

This clonotype has just a few counts. The V call is TRBV6-5, the J call TRBJ1-2; the D is unclear. The CDR3 is 13 amino acids. The V end lost 7 bases, the J end lost 5 bases, and 14 bases lay between the germline ends. In germline, CDR1 is MNHEY, CDR2 SVGAGI. The CDR3 nucleotides read TGTGCCAGCACCTCGCCGGCCTTTTATGGCTACACCTTC. Residues: CASTSPAFYGYTF.

The chain combines TRBV20-1 with TRBJ2-5; 9 bases agree with TRBD2. CDR1 and CDR2 (germline): DFQATT, SNEGSKA (reference sequence). V shed 5 bases and J 11 bases; nucleotides not matched to a gene: 30. CDR3 size: 19 residues. The CDR3 sequence is CSALSRLSRGGASGNEQYF. The CDR3, as DNA: TGCAGTGCTCTTAGTCGTTTGTCTCGCGGGGGGGCTTCTGGAAATGAGCAGTACTTC.

This clonotype showed up just once. This rearrangement joins TRBV20-1 to TRBJ1-1, with D tentatively TRBD1 (5 bases). This CDR3 comprises 13 residues. CDR1 is DFQATT and CDR2 is SNEGSKA in the germline V gene (reference sequence). The germline V and J ends were trimmed by 2 bases and 3 bases, with 10 bases remaining between them. CDR3 in DNA: TGCAGTGCTAGATACGGGGCCGACACTGAAGCTTTCTTT. Amino acid sequence: CSARYGADTEAFF.

Details on this clonotype: At one boundary the junction diverges from the germline segment, which might be a read error. The rearrangement links TRBV4-3 to TRBJ1-6; D is unresolved. Looked up from germline, CDR1 is LGHNA and CDR2 is YSLEER. The CDR3 sequence is 13 residues long. CDR3 sequence (DNA): TGCGCCGGCAGCCAAGATTCCAATTCACCCCTCCACTTT. Amino acid sequence: CAGSQDSNSPLHF.

The V call is TRBV6-2 or TRBV6-3, the J call TRBJ2-6; TRBD2 might be the D (6 bases). Trimming pared 2 bases from V and 4 bases from J, leaving 9 bases between. This CDR3 is 15 amino acids long. Germline assignment: CDR1 MNHEY and CDR2 SVGEGT. This CDR3 is CASSYGGDGANVLTF. DNA of the CDR3: TGTGCCAGCAGTTACGGAGGGGACGGGGCCAACGTCCTGACTTTC.

As regards this clonotype: The junction departs from the called germline gene at one end, perhaps through a read error. The rearrangement links TRBV6-6 to TRBJ2-1; D may correspond to TRBD1 or TRBD2 (5 bases each). The CDR3 is 16 amino acids. Per the germline V gene, CDR1 is MNHNY and CDR2 is SVGAGI (reference sequence). The CDR3, as DNA: TGTGTCAGCAGTTACTCTTGGGGACGATCCTACACTGAGCAGTTCTTC. Translated: CVSSYSWGRSYTEQFF.

The chain recombines TRBV6-1 with TRBJ1-1; 7 positions match TRBD1. In germline, CDR1 is MNHNS, CDR2 SASEGT. The junction had 7 bases not matched to a gene; V was cut back by 6 bases and J by 3 bases. CDR3 size: 14 residues. The CDR3 region has the DNA TGTGCCAGCAGGCCCAGGGGGTGGGACACTGAAGCTTTCTTT. Protein sequence: CASRPRGWDTEAFF.

The chain is built from TRBV20-1 and TRBJ2-5, with 11 bases identical to TRBD2. The germline V gene has CDR1 DFQATT and CDR2 SNEGSKA (reference sequence). The CDR3 has 16 residues. V was clipped by 3 bases and J by 11 bases; unmatched bases: 17. The CDR3 region has the DNA TGCAGTGCTAGTGGGTCTGGGACTAGCGGTTCAAATGAGCAGTACTTC. Encoded protein: CSASGSGTSGSNEQYF.

This chain links TRBV6-2 or TRBV6-3 with TRBJ2-5; maybe TRBD2 (5 bases). Germline lookup yields CDR1 MNHEY and CDR2 SVGEGT. The V end was cut by 6 bases, the J end by 11 bases, with 28 bases between. The CDR3 consists of 16 residues. As DNA, the CDR3 is TGTGCCAGCAGCCCTAATGGACTGACATACTTCAATGAGCAGTACTTC. It yields the protein CASSPNGLTYFNEQYF.

This chain joins TRBV27 and TRBJ2-5; no clear D gene. The CDR3 is 15 residues long. Germline V gene data show CDR1 as MNHEY and CDR2 as SMNVEV (reference sequence). The V and J ends lost 2 bases and 5 bases respectively, with 15 bases between them. The CDR3 region has the DNA TGTGCCAGCAGTTTAATGGGCAGCTACGGGGAGACCCAGTACTTC. Its protein product is CASSLMGSYGETQYF.

The chain has TRBV10-3 and TRBJ2-6; possibly TRBD2 for D (6 bases). Germline CDR1 reads ENHRY; CDR2 reads SYGVKD. The CDR3 extends over 16 amino acids. The V end was cut by 7 bases, the J end by 0 bases, with 13 bases between. DNA for the CDR3: TGTGCCATCACCGGAGGGGTGTCCTCTGGGGCCAACGTCCTGACTTTC. Translated: CAITGGVSSGANVLTF.

This clonotype came up a few times. The gene calls are TRBV7-2 and TRBJ2-1, with TRBD1 matching over 8 bases. Germline V CDR1 and CDR2: SGHTA, FQGNSA. V lost 0 bases to trimming and J lost 4 bases; unmatched junction nucleotides: 8. This CDR3 contains 17 residues. The CDR3 bases are TGTGCCAGCAGCTTAGCAACCAGGGGACAGGCTTACAATGAGCAGTTCTTC. Translated: CASSLATRGQAYNEQFF.

CDR3 coding DNA: TGCGCCAGCAGCTTAGAGCGGGGGGCCAAGAGCTCCTACAATGAGCAGTTCTTC. This encodes CASSLERGAKSSYNEQFF. V and J are TRBV5-1 and TRBJ2-1; 9 bases line up with TRBD2. The J segment lost 0 bases and the V segment lost 2 bases, leaving 9 bases of the junction unmatched. The CDR3 runs 18 residues. CDR1 and CDR2 (germline): SGHRS, YFSETQ. Using reference TRBV5-1 and TRBJ2-1 for the parts outside the CDR3, the full variable domain is KAGVTQTPRYLIKTRGQQVTLSCSPISGHRSVSWYQQTPGQGLQFLFEYFSETQRNKGNFPGRFSGRQFSNSRSEMNVSTLELGDSALYLCASSLERGAKSSYNEQFFGPGTRLTVL.

V usage is TRBV15 and J usage is TRBJ2-3, with a weak D call TRBD2 (5 bases). Trimming shortened V by 1 base and J by 5 bases, and 19 bases separated the two germline ends. The germline gives CDR1 LNHNV, CDR2 YYDKDF (reference sequence). The CDR3 contains 17 residues. The CDR3 protein is CATSRAQDWISEDTQYF. The DNA for the CDR3 is TGTGCCACCAGCAGAGCCCAGGACTGGATCTCGGAAGATACGCAGTATTTT.

This chain connects TRBV7-6 to TRBJ1-1; tentative D call: TRBD1 (5 bases). The CDR3 is made up of 15 amino acids. V was clipped by 5 bases and J by 1 base, with 14 bases between them. Looked up from germline, CDR1 is SGHVS and CDR2 is FNYEAQ. CDR3 nucleotide sequence: TGTGCCAGCAGCCCCGAGGGGTGGGGGAACACTGAAGCTTTCTTT. It yields the protein CASSPEGWGNTEAFF.

The CDR3 bases are TGTGCCAGCAGCTTAGTTTTGGGTGAGCAGTTCTTC. This sequence encodes CASSLVLGEQFF. V gene TRBV7-9 combines with J gene TRBJ2-1; D is unresolved. This CDR3 has 12 amino acids. Germline CDR1 reads SEHNR; CDR2 reads FQNEAQ (reference sequence). V was pared by 1 base and J by 9 bases, with 7 bases between.

The V call is TRBV5-1, the J call TRBJ2-3, with D tentatively TRBD2 (6 bases). The CDR3 totals 15 residues. Germline V CDR1 and CDR2: SGHRS, YFSETQ. V lost 2 bases and J lost 1, with 11 bases in between. The CDR3 region is CASSFRRRGTDTQYF. CDR3 in DNA: TGCGCCAGCAGCTTCAGAAGGAGGGGCACAGATACGCAGTATTTT. The full variable domain, rest sourced from reference TRBV5-1 and TRBJ2-3, is KAGVTQTPRYLIKTRGQQVTLSCSPISGHRSVSWYQQTPGQGLQFLFEYFSETQRNKGNFPGRFSGRQFSNSRSEMNVSTLELGDSALYLCASSFRRRGTDTQYFGPGTRLTVL.

A few counts support this clonotype. The chain combines TRBV7-2 with TRBJ1-6, with D unclear. V was shortened by 2 bases and J by 10 bases, with 9 bases between the two germline ends. This CDR3 contains 13 residues. Germline values: CDR1 SGHTA, CDR2 FQGNSA. For the CDR3, the DNA is TGTGCCAGCAGCTTAACCCATTTATCACCCCTCCACTTT. Translated: CASSLTHLSPLHF.

The CDR3 DNA reads TGCAGTGCTAGGACTAGCGGGCGACAAGAGACCCAGTACTTC. Translated: CSARTSGRQETQYF. The chain has TRBV20-1 and TRBJ2-5; 10 nucleotides line up with TRBD2. The CDR3 loop spans 14 amino acids. Trimming at V came to 3 bases and at J to 2 bases, leaving 3 bases not matched to a gene. Germline V lookup: CDR1 DFQATT, CDR2 SNEGSKA (reference sequence).

This clonotype has a count of ten or more. The rearrangement uses TRBV12-3 or TRBV12-4 and TRBJ1-1; tentative D call: TRBD1 (6 bases). Trimming cost V 8 bases and J 0 bases, with 13 bases left between them. This CDR3 contains 14 residues. CDR3 nucleotides: TGTGCCAGCTCTCCCCAGGGGATGAACACTGAAGCTTTCTTT. Protein sequence: CASSPQGMNTEAFF.